The 27 T cell receptor beta chains presented below share a single source sample, sequenced in a study of response to subunit inactivated influenza vaccine. TCRdb independently ran MiXCR on the RT-PCR reads; one entry per CDR3 protein. The sample has hundreds of thousands of distinct CDR3 sequences; roughly 8.2% are singletons. This sample comprised PBMCs from blood, obtained roughly 24 months after vaccination. All receptors come from a man between 50 and 70 years old who received an inactivated influenza vaccine.

This clonotype appeared many times. The J gene is TRBJ1-5, the V gene TRBV20-1; TRBD1 is a possible D gene (5 bases). Per germline, CDR1 DFQATT and CDR2 SNEGSKA (reference sequence). This CDR3 spans 16 amino acids. Deletions cut 4 bases from V and 0 bases from J, with 16 bases between. CDR3 DNA sequence: TGCAGTGCTACTCCCTGGGACGGAGATAGCAATCAGCCCCAGCATTTT. It codes for CSATPWDGDSNQPQHF.

This chain joins TRBV5-6 and TRBJ2-3, with D unclear. Germline V gene lookup returns CDR1 SGHDT and CDR2 YYEEEE. This CDR3 contains 15 residues. V lost 4 bases to trimming and J lost 0 bases, with 12 bases between them. This CDR3 is CASSLNPTSTDTQYF. CDR3 nucleotide sequence: TGTGCCAGCAGCCTGAACCCAACTAGCACAGATACGCAGTATTTT. Filled out from reference TRBV5-6 and TRBJ2-3, the complete variable domain reads DAGVTQSPTHLIKTRGQQVTLRCSPKSGHDTVSWYQQALGQGPQFIFQYYEEEERQRGNFPDRFSGHQFPNYSSELNVNALLLGDSALYLCASSLNPTSTDTQYFGPGTRLTVL.

This clonotype was recorded many times. J is TRBJ1-5 and V is TRBV6-2 or TRBV6-3, with D unresolved. Germline V gene lookup returns CDR1 MNHEY and CDR2 SVGEGT. The CDR3 spans 14 residues. Trimming shortened V by 2 bases and J by 5 bases, and 10 bases separated the two germline ends. CDR3 sequence: CASSYGLEDQPQHF. CDR3 bases: TGTGCCAGCAGTTACGGCTTGGAGGATCAGCCCCAGCATTTT.

This clonotype came up many times. The rearrangement joins TRBV4-1 to TRBJ1-1; 7 bases map to TRBD1. Trimming at V came to 3 bases and at J to 2 bases, leaving 12 bases not matched to a gene. Germline CDR1 and CDR2: MGHRA and YSYEKL. There are 17 residues in the CDR3. As DNA, the CDR3 is TGCGCCAGCAGCCACCATCCGACAGGGTTGAAAAACACTGAAGCTTTCTTT. Translation: CASSHHPTGLKNTEAFF.

This clonotype has a handful of counts. CDR3 protein: CASSAVGTYYEQYF. As DNA, the CDR3 is TGTGCCAGCAGTGCGGTCGGGACGTACTACGAGCAGTACTTC. The J gene is TRBJ2-7, the V gene TRBV6-1; either TRBD1 or TRBD2 may supply D (5 bases each). Deletions cut 4 bases from V and 3 bases from J, with 13 bases between. The CDR3 sequence is 14 residues long. CDR1 and CDR2 (germline): MNHNS, SASEGT.

The rearrangement joins TRBV6-1 to TRBJ1-1, with 9 bases identical to TRBD1. CDR3 length: 14 residues. Germline trimming cut 5 bases from V and 4 bases from J; bases unmatched to any gene: 5. Germline V CDR1 and CDR2: MNHNS, SASEGT. CDR3 sequence (DNA): TGTGCCAGCAGTACATTGGGACAGGGCACTGAAGCTTTCTTT. Translation: CASSTLGQGTEAFF.

This clonotype was recorded at least ten times. The J gene is TRBJ2-1, the V gene TRBV5-1; the match to TRBD2 covers 9 bases. The ends lost 3 bases at V and 5 bases at J; junction bases unmatched: 9. This CDR3 region has 16 residues. Germline V gene lookup returns CDR1 SGHRS and CDR2 YFSETQ. CDR3 bases: TGCGCCAGCAGCTGGGGTCCGGGACTAGCCAACAATGAGCAGTTCTTC. This sequence encodes CASSWGPGLANNEQFF.

The rearrangement joins TRBV5-1 to TRBJ1-2; 8 nucleotides line up with TRBD1. The length of the CDR3 is 15 residues. J lost 1 base, V lost 2 bases, and 4 bases had no gene match. CDR1 is SGHRS, CDR2 YFSETQ, per germline. CDR3 region: CASSLQGEFNYGYTF. The CDR3 nucleotides read TGCGCCAGCAGCTTACAGGGGGAATTTAACTATGGCTACACCTTC.

This clonotype was seen only a few times. The chain joins TRBV9 to TRBJ2-2; 7 bases align to TRBD2. CDR3 length: 16 residues. With V trimmed by 3 bases and J by 3 bases, 8 bases remained unmatched. The germline CDR1 and CDR2 sequences are SGDLS and YYNGEE. The CDR3 sequence is CASSDNRDYDTGELFF. CDR3 bases: TGTGCCAGCAGCGACAATCGGGACTACGACACCGGGGAGCTGTTTTTT.

The chain links TRBV27 to TRBJ2-2; D tentatively fits TRBD1 or TRBD2 (6 bases each). Germline V CDR1 and CDR2: MNHEY, SMNVEV (reference sequence). V lost 3 bases and J lost 7, with 15 bases in between. This CDR3 contains 15 residues. The CDR3 region has the DNA TGTGCCAGCAGTTTTGTGACAGGAGGGTTCGGGGAGCTGTTTTTT. Amino acid sequence: CASSFVTGGFGELFF.

The rearrangement joins TRBV15 to TRBJ2-7, with 8 bases aligning to TRBD1. Trimming at V came to 0 bases and at J to 3 bases, leaving 1 base not matched to a gene. Germline CDR1 LNHNV, CDR2 YYDKDF (reference sequence). This CDR3 has 14 amino acids. This chain's CDR3 is CATSREQGGYEQYF. DNA of the CDR3: TGTGCCACCAGCAGAGAACAGGGGGGCTACGAGCAGTACTTC.

This clonotype has a count of ten or more. The V call is TRBV7-2, the J call TRBJ2-3; tentatively, D is TRBD2 (7 bases). Germline CDR1 reads SGHTA; CDR2 reads FQGNSA. The V and J ends lost 6 bases and 3 bases respectively, with 16 bases between them. The CDR3 totals 15 residues. The CDR3 protein is CASSPRGANTDTQYF. CDR3 bases: TGTGCCAGCAGTCCACGGGGGGCGAATACAGATACGCAGTATTTT.

Only a few counts were recorded for this clonotype. V gene TRBV18 combines with J gene TRBJ1-4; 7 bases are shared with TRBD1. CDR3 size: 14 residues. V was pared by 3 bases and J by 6 bases, with 4 bases of the junction left unmatched. Per the germline V gene, CDR1 is KGHSH and CDR2 is LQKENI. CDR3: CASSPSTGDEKLFF. The CDR3, as DNA: TGTGCCAGCTCACCTAGTACAGGGGATGAAAAACTGTTTTTT.

This clonotype was detected only a few times. The CDR3 DNA is TGTGCCAGCAGCTTGGCCGGGTATAGGGTAGACACTGAAGCTTTCTTT. It codes for CASSLAGYRVDTEAFF. The chain is built from TRBV5-5 and TRBJ1-1; no definite D call. The CDR3 consists of 16 residues. In germline, CDR1 is SGHKS, CDR2 YYEKEE (reference sequence). V lost 0 bases to trimming and J lost 3 bases, with 15 bases between them.

J is TRBJ1-1 and V is TRBV7-2; unclear D gene. The CDR3 has 12 amino acids. V lost 1 base and J 8 bases, leaving 8 bases between the germline ends. Looked up from germline, CDR1 is SGHTA and CDR2 is FQGNSA. In DNA form, the CDR3 reads TGTGCCAGCAGCTTAGTAGGGTGGGAAGCTTTCTTT. Protein sequence: CASSLVGWEAFF.

This clonotype has a count of ten or more. The rearrangement joins TRBV29-1 to TRBJ2-3; 13 positions match TRBD2. CDR3 length equals 16 residues. Germline CDR1 reads SQVTM; CDR2 reads ANQGSEA. J was trimmed by 2 bases and V by 0 bases; bases with no gene match: 2. The CDR3, as DNA: TGCAGCGTTGAAGAGGGACTAGCGGGGTACACAGATACGCAGTATTTT. Amino acids: CSVEEGLAGYTDTQYF.

This clonotype was observed at least ten times. The rearrangement joins TRBV4-3 to TRBJ2-7; D may be TRBD2 (6 bases). CDR1 LGHNA and CDR2 YSLEER come from the germline V gene. V lost 0 bases and J lost 5, with 14 bases in between. The CDR3 loop spans 15 amino acids. This CDR3 reads CASSQDRGIRNEQYF. Written as DNA, the CDR3 is TGCGCCAGCAGCCAAGATCGGGGGATACGAAACGAGCAGTACTTC.

The chain joins TRBV18 to TRBJ2-7; a weak D match, TRBD2 (6 bases). V was pared by 6 bases and J by 3 bases, with 12 bases between. Germline CDR1 is KGHSH and CDR2 is LQKENI. The CDR3 covers 13 residues. CDR3 nucleotide sequence: TGTGCCAGCTCCCAGGGACTTTTCTACGAGCAGTACTTC. It encodes CASSQGLFYEQYF.

In this sample, this clonotype turned up a few times. The CDR3 region is CASSLRRNYEQYF. For the CDR3, the DNA is TGTGCCAGCAGCTTAAGGAGAAACTACGAGCAGTACTTC. This chain links TRBV7-9 with TRBJ2-7; D unresolved. Germline CDR1 and CDR2: SEHNR and FQNEAQ (reference sequence). Trimming removed 2 bases from V and 3 bases from J, with 8 bases in between. The CDR3 has 13 residues.

This clonotype was detected ten times or more. The chain employs TRBV5-1 and TRBJ2-1; 10 positions match TRBD2. Germline CDR1 and CDR2: SGHRS and YFSETQ. The CDR3 sequence is 16 residues long. Trimming at V came to 2 bases and at J to 7 bases, leaving 9 bases not matched to a gene. The CDR3 DNA follows: TGCGCCAGCAGCTTTTCCGGAGCGGGGGGGCTGAATGAGCAGTTCTTC. Translation: CASSFSGAGGLNEQFF.

This clonotype showed up many times. The chain employs TRBV7-2 and TRBJ2-3; D gene uncertain. Trimming pared 2 bases from V and 5 bases from J, leaving 8 bases between. The CDR3 is 13 residues long. Germline V gene data show CDR1 as SGHTA and CDR2 as FQGNSA. DNA for the CDR3: TGTGCCAGCAGCTTAAATTTGGTAGATACGCAGTATTTT. This translates into CASSLNLVDTQYF. The whole variable domain, filled in from reference TRBV7-2 and TRBJ2-3, reads GAGVSQSPSNKVTEKGKDVELRCDPISGHTALYWYRQSLGQGLEFLIYFQGNSAPDKSGLPSDRFSAERTGGSVSTLTIQRTQQEDSAVYLCASSLNLVDTQYFGPGTRLTVL.

This chain's CDR3 is CSVDDRGTTDTQYF. For the CDR3, the DNA is TGCAGCGTGGATGACAGGGGGACCACAGATACGCAGTATTTT. The chain has TRBV29-1 and TRBJ2-3, with 9 positions matching TRBD1. Germline values: CDR1 SQVTM, CDR2 ANQGSEA. V lost 6 bases, J lost 2 bases, and 6 bases stayed unmatched. There are 14 residues in the CDR3.

This clonotype came up many times. The chain combines TRBV12-3 or TRBV12-4 with TRBJ1-5, with 9 bases lining up with TRBD1. Germline trimming cut 4 bases from V and 4 bases from J; bases unmatched to any gene: 5. CDR3 length: 15 residues. CDR3 coding DNA: TGTGCCAGCAGTTATTCGACAGGGGGTAATCAGCCCCAGCATTTT. Protein: CASSYSTGGNQPQHF.

At least ten counts were recorded for this clonotype. The chain uses TRBV5-1 and TRBJ2-2; TRBD2 agrees at 8 bases. CDR3 length: 17 amino acids. Germline CDR1 reads SGHRS; CDR2 reads YFSETQ. After removal of 0 bases from V and 5 bases from J, the junction contained 9 bases not matched to a gene. CDR3 protein: CASSLASSGSRTGELFF. The CDR3 nucleotides are TGCGCCAGCAGCTTGGCTTCCAGCGGGAGCAGGACCGGGGAGCTGTTTTTT.

There are a few counts of this clonotype. CDR3 protein: CASNQQENQPQHF. The CDR3 nucleotides are TGTGCCAGCAACCAACAGGAGAATCAGCCCCAGCATTTT. The chain links TRBV7-2 to TRBJ1-5; D is perhaps TRBD1 (5 bases). The CDR3 has 13 residues. V gave up 7 bases and J gave up 4 bases, with 11 bases separating them. CDR1 is SGHTA, CDR2 FQGNSA, per germline.

In its sample, this clonotype was seen many times. J is TRBJ1-4 and V is TRBV29-1; 10 nucleotides match TRBD1. J lost 4 bases, V lost 6 bases, and 5 bases had no gene match. CDR3 length equals 14 residues. Germline V gene lookup returns CDR1 SQVTM and CDR2 ANQGSEA. The CDR3 protein is CSVRQGAVNEKLFF. As DNA, the CDR3 is TGCAGCGTGCGACAGGGGGCGGTTAATGAAAAACTGTTTTTT.

The table lists this clonotype with a count of one. V and J are TRBV15 and TRBJ2-1; 13 nucleotides agree with TRBD2. CDR1 is LNHNV, CDR2 YYDKDF, per germline (reference sequence). The CDR3 is 17 amino acids. The V gene end was trimmed by 6 bases and the J gene end by 6 bases; junction bases not matched to a gene: 11. CDR3 nucleotide sequence: TGTGCCACCAGTACTTTATGGACTAGCGGGAGAGGCAATGAGCAGTTCTTC. Translation: CATSTLWTSGRGNEQFF.